The rows below give T cell receptor beta chains drawn from one sample of a study of T cells in Graves' hyperthyroidism and ophthalmopathy. MiXCR was run by TCRdb on the multiplex PCR reads, yielding one entry per CDR3 protein. The sample yields around 600,000 distinct CDR3 sequences, about 14% seen once. Sequences were obtained from blood. The receptor set was obtained from a woman aged 45 to 65 with Graves' ophthalmopathy. Both conserved end residues are part of each CDR3. Each record gives: CDR3 DNA, CDR3 protein, D gene, clone size, V gene, J gene. D genes are given only for firm matches. Clone size appears in some rows only: once, few, many, or a class for an expanded clone.

TGTGCCAGCAGTTCACCCTCCCGGGGTAGCGGGGCCTACAATGAGCAGTTCTTC	CASSSPSRGSGAYNEQFF	TRBD2	many	TRBV6-2/TRBV6-3	TRBJ2-1
TGTGCCAGCTCCAAACGGGAGGGTAGCACAGATACGCAGTATTTT	CASSKREGSTDTQYF	TRBD2	many	TRBV18	TRBJ2-3
TGTGCCTGGAGTTTACAGGGGAACGAGCAGTACTTC	CAWSLQGNEQYF	TRBD1	.	TRBV30	TRBJ2-7
TGCAGCGTTGAGAGGACTAGGAACCACAATGAGCAGTTCTTC	CSVERTRNHNEQFF	TRBD2	many	TRBV29-1	TRBJ2-1
TGTGCCAGCACCAAATCACTAGCGGGTACGAACACCGGGGAGCTGTTTTTT	CASTKSLAGTNTGELFF	TRBD2	few	TRBV12-3/TRBV12-4	TRBJ2-2
TGTGCCAGCAGCCCAATCTTATACGAGCAGTACTTC	CASSPILYEQYF	.	many	TRBV7-9	TRBJ2-7
TGTGCCAGCAGCTTGCCGGGACTACTCTCTGGGGCCAACGTCCTGACTTTC	CASSLPGLLSGANVLTF	TRBD2	few	TRBV7-3	TRBJ2-6
TGTGCCTGGAGTGTTGGTGGGTCAGGTCAGCCCCAGCATTTT	CAWSVGGSGQPQHF	.	.	TRBV30	TRBJ1-5
TGCAGTGCTAGTGCAACTAATGAAAAACTGTTTTTT	CSASATNEKLFF	.	.	TRBV20-1	TRBJ1-4
TGTGCCAGCAGTGAAGCGCTCGGCGGACAAGAGACCCAGTACTTC	CASSEALGGQETQYF	.	many	TRBV2	TRBJ2-5
TGTGCCAGCAGCGTATCTGCGGGAGCGCACTACGAGCAGTACTTC	CASSVSAGAHYEQYF	TRBD2	.	TRBV9	TRBJ2-7